Only one count was recorded for the clone carrying this T cell receptor (beta chain). This specimen belongs to a study of T cell changes during pregnancy in multiple sclerosis. The germline V and J ends were trimmed by 4 bases and 3 bases, with 15 bases remaining between them. Germline V lookup: CDR1 MNHEY, CDR2 SMNVEV (reference sequence). The CDR3 is 15 amino acids. The assay was immunoSEQ multiplex PCR, and TCRdb's table has in-frame clones only and misses some. Among roughly 46,000 clones, more than 85% were seen once, and the ten largest hold roughly 2.2%. This clonotype originated in a female donor with multiple sclerosis, enrolled in a pregnancy study. V usage is TRBV27 and J usage is TRBJ1-2; the D gene is possibly TRBD1 (6 bases). Sample: peripheral blood, taken in the third trimester of pregnancy. The CDR3 sequence is CASSSLQGPHYGYTF. Written as DNA, the CDR3 is TGTGCCAGCAGTTCCCTCCAGGGGCCTCACTATGGCTACACCTTC.